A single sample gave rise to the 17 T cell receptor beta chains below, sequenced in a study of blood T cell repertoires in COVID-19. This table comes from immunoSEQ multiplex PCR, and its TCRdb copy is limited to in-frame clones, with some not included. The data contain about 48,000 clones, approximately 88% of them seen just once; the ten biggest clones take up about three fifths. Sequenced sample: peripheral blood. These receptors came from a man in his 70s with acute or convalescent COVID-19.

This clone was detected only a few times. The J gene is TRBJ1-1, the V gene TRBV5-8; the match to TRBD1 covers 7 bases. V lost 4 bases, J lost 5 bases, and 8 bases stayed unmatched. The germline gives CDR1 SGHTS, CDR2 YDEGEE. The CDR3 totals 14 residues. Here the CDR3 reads CASSRLQGGTEAFF. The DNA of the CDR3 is TGTGCCAGCAGCCGCCTTCAGGGGGGAACTGAAGCTTTCTTT.

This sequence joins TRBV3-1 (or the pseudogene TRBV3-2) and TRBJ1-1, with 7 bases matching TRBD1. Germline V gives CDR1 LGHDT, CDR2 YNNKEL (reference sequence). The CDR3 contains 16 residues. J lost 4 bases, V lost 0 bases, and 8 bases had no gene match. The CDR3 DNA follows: TGTGCCAGCAGCCAAGAGGCAGGGGGTAAGGGCACTGAAGCTTTCTTT. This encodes CASSQEAGGKGTEAFF.

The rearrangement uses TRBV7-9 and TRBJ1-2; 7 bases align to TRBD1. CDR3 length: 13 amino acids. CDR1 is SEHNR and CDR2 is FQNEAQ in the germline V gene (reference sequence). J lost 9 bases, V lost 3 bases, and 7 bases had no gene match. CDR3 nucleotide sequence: TGTGCCAGCAGCTTGGGACAGCCCGAAAGCTACACCTTC. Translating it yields CASSLGQPESYTF.

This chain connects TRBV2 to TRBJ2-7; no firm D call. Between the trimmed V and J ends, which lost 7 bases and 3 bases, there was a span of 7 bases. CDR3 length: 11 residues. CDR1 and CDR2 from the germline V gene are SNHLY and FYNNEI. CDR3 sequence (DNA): TGTGCCAGCACGGGTGTCTACGAGCAGTACTTC. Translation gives CASTGVYEQYF. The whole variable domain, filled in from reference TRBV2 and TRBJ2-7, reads EPEVTQTPSHQVTQMGQEVILRCVPISNHLYFYWYRQILGQKVEFLVSFYNNEISEKSEIFDDQFSVERPDGSNFTLKIRSTKLEDSAMYFCASTGVYEQYFGPGTRLTVT.

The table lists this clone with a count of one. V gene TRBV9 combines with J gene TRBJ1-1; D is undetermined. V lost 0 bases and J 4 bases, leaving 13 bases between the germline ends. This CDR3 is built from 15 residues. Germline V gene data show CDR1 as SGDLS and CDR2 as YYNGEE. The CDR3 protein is CASSVVSSGSTEAFF. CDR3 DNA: TGTGCCAGCAGCGTAGTGTCATCGGGGTCCACTGAAGCTTTCTTT. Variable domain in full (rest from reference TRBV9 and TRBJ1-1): DSGVTQTPKHLITATGQRVTLRCSPRSGDLSVYWYQQSLDQGLQFLIQYYNGEERAKGNILERFSAQQFPDLHSELNLSSLELGDSALYFCASSVVSSGSTEAFFGQGTRLTVV.

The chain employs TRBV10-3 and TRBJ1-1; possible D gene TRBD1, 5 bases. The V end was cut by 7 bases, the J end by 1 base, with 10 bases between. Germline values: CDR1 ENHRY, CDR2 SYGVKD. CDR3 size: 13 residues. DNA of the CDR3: TGTGCCATCACCGGAGGGGCGAACACTGAAGCTTTCTTT. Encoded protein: CAITGGANTEAFF.

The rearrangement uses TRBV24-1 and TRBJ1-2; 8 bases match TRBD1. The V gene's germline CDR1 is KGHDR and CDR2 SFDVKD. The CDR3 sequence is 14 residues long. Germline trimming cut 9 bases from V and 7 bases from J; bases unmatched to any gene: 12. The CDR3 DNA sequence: TGTGCCACCGCGAAGCCAGGGGGCCAGGGTGGCTACACCTTC. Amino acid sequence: CATAKPGGQGGYTF.

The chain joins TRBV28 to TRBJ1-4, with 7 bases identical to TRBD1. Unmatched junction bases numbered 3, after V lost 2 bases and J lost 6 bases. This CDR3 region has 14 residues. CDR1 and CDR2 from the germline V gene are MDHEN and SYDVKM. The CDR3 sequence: CASSLRDRDEKLFF. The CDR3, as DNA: TGTGCCAGCAGTTTAAGAGACAGGGATGAAAAACTGTTTTTT.

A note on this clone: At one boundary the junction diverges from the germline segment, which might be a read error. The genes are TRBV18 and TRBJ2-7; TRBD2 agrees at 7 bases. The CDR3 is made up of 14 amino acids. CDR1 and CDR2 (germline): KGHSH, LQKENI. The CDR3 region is CASSPLARSPEQYF. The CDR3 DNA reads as TGTGCCAGCTCTCCACTAGCGAGATCACCCGAGCAGTACTTC.

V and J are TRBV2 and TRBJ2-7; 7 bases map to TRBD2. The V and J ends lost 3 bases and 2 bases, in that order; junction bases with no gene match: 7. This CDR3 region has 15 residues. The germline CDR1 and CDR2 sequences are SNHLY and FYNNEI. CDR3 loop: CASSERSSGTYEQYF. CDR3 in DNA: TGTGCCAGCAGTGAGAGGTCTAGCGGTACCTACGAGCAGTACTTC.

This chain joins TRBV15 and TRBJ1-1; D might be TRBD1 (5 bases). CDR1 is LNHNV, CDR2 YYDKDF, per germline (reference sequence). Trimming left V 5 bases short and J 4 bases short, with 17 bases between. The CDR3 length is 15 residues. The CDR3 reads CATSFQGIGVTEAFF. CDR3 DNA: TGTGCCACCAGCTTTCAGGGAATTGGGGTCACTGAAGCTTTCTTT.

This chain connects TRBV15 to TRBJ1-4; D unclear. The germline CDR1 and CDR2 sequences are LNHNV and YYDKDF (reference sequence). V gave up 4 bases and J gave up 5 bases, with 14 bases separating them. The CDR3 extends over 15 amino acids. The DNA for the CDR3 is TGTGCCACCAGCATCGGGAGGCAGGACAATGAAAAACTGTTTTTT. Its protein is CATSIGRQDNEKLFF.

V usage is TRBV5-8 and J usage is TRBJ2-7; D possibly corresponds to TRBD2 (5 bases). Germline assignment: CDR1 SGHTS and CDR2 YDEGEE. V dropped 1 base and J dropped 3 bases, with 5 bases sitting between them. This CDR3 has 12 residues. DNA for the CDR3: TGTGCCAGCAGCTTGCGGGACTACGAGCAGTACTTC. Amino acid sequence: CASSLRDYEQYF.

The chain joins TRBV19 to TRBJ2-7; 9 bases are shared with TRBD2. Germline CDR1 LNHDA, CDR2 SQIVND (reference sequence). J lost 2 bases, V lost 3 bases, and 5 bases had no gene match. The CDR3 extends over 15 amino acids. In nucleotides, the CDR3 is TGTGCCAGTAGTATTGCAGCGGGGGGTCCCTACGAGCAGTACTTC. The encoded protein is CASSIAAGGPYEQYF.

The CDR3 loop is CASSAPGTVNEKLFF. CDR3 DNA: TGTGCCAGCAGCGCACCCGGGACAGTAAATGAAAAACTGTTTTTT. The chain uses TRBV7-9 and TRBJ1-4; 7 bases match TRBD1. CDR1 and CDR2 from the germline V gene are SEHNR and FQNEAQ (reference sequence). The CDR3 extends over 15 amino acids. With V trimmed by 5 bases and J by 5 bases, 8 bases remained unmatched.

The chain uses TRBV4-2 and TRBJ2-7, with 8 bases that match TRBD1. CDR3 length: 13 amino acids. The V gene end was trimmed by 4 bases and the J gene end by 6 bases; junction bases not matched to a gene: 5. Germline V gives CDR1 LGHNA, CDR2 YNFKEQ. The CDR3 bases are TGTGCCAGCAGCCCGACAGGGGTGCGCGAGCAGTACTTC. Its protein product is CASSPTGVREQYF.

The CDR3 DNA reads TGTGCCAGCAGTGAATCGTCTAGCGGGAGATTGGTCGGGGAGCTGTTTTTT. This translates into CASSESSSGRLVGELFF. This chain links TRBV25-1 with TRBJ2-2, with 10 bases matching TRBD2. CDR3 length equals 17 residues. Trimming took 1 base from V and 7 from J; bases not matched to a gene: 9. Germline V CDR1 and CDR2: MGHDK, SYGVNS.